This T cell receptor (beta chain) was obtained from a study of cytomegalovirus exposure and HLA in healthy donors. About the study: In terms of ancestry, the Caucasian-associated cluster contained roughly 81% of the roughly 400 genotyped donors.

A multiplex PCR was run with 60 Vbeta primers and 13 Jbeta primers. The repertoire was sequenced with immunoSEQ multiplex PCR; TCRdb's copy has only in-frame clones and lacks some. This table has 150,000 or so clones, roughly 84% appearing once. Findings and caveats of the study: Many donors carried some public TCRs, although rarity characterized most TCR sequences.

Germline assignment: CDR1 KGHSH and CDR2 LQKENI. V was pared by 2 bases and J by 8 bases, with 9 bases of the junction left unmatched. The CDR3 runs 15 residues. A remark on this clone: Its matching antigen is unknown.

Sequenced input: PBMCs. This sequence joins TRBV18 and TRBJ1-2; TRBD1 aligns across 9 bases. The clonotype comes from a man aged 50-59 years in good health and CMV-seropositive. CDR3 coding DNA: TGTGCCAGCTCACCAGACTCACAGGGGGCGATCGGCTACACCTTC. Translating it yields CASSPDSQGAIGYTF.